This T cell receptor (beta chain) was retrieved from a study of CD8 T cells in ankylosing spondylitis. A single record per CDR3 protein comes from TCRdb applying MiXCR to the 5' RACE reads. The sample contains some 840,000 distinct CDR3 sequences, approximately 12% of which appear only once. Overall study findings and caveats: Reports say disease-linked clones showed up significantly more in matched ankylosing spondylitis synovial fluid. A TCR beta motif of roughly 8 highly homologous variants seemed to mark ankylosing spondylitis blood.

Germline V CDR1 and CDR2: DFQATT, SNEGSKA (reference sequence). The CDR3 sequence is 13 residues long. This clonotype showed up many times. Its antigen is unidentified. What was sequenced was blood, either unsorted or a sorted T cell fraction (not recorded which). The sequence derives from a male donor with ankylosing spondylitis. J is TRBJ2-6 and V is TRBV20-1; D not certain. CDR3 sequence: CSAGSSGANVLTF. CDR3 DNA: TGCAGCGCCGGGTCTTCCGGGGCCAACGTCCTGACTTTC.